This T cell receptor (beta chain) was found in a study of blood T cell repertoires in COVID-19. Overall study context: From the United States, Italy and Spain came samples of acute and convalescent COVID-19. T cells, B-cell-depleted T cells, or PBMCs provided the cDNA or gDNA that served as material.

Under the authors' procedure: Scientists estimated how many nucleated cells there were by amplifying reference gene primers. Sequenced by immunoSEQ multiplex PCR; TCRdb stores in-frame clones only, minus some. For V, J and clone size, that table is used; D and trimming come from the DNA. Among some 110,000 clones listed, roughly 91% were seen once. CDR3 length: 14 residues. Germline CDR1 and CDR2: MNHEY and SVGEGT. V was trimmed by 2 bases and J by 7 bases, leaving 14 bases between them. What was sequenced was peripheral blood. The sequence was collected from a human donor in a cohort sampled during active COVID-19. The chain is built from TRBV6-2 or TRBV6-3 and TRBJ1-2, with D perhaps TRBD1 (6 bases). The DNA for the CDR3 is TGTGCCAGCAGTTACAATACAGGGAGTCTTGGCTACACCTTC. Translated: CASSYNTGSLGYTF.